These 31 T cell receptor beta chains originate from one sample sequenced in a study of T cells in Graves' hyperthyroidism and ophthalmopathy. Amplification of TCR beta CDR3 regions was performed using RNA transcripts as template. TCR CDR3 regions were first amplified by RT-PCR with HTBI primers. One entry per CDR3 protein, called by TCRdb with MiXCR from the multiplex PCR reads. The sample yields 300,000 to 400,000 distinct CDR3 sequences, approximately 15% seen once. The source material was blood. These receptors were obtained from a woman between 55 and 75 years old with Graves' hyperthyroidism.

This clonotype was seen at least ten times. The rearrangement links TRBV2 to TRBJ2-7; maybe TRBD2 (5 bases). V was clipped by 3 bases and J by 9 bases, with 15 bases between them. From germline, CDR1 is SNHLY and CDR2 FYNNEI. The CDR3 is 13 residues long. The CDR3 protein is CASSEFPHEGQYF. The CDR3 DNA follows: TGTGCCAGCAGTGAGTTTCCCCATGAGGGGCAGTACTTC.

This clonotype was recorded a few times. V gene TRBV5-1 combines with J gene TRBJ1-4; D gene ambiguous. Trimming removed 1 base from V and 3 bases from J, with 13 bases in between. This CDR3 region has 16 residues. Germline-derived CDR1 and CDR2 are SGHRS and YFSETQ. CDR3 nucleotide sequence: TGCGCCAGCAGCTTGTTTTCCCCGGGTGCTAATGAAAAACTGTTTTTT. Translating gives CASSLFSPGANEKLFF.

This clonotype was detected only a few times. The genes are TRBV29-1 and TRBJ2-7; 13 positions match TRBD2. The germline CDR1 and CDR2 sequences are SQVTM and ANQGSEA. The CDR3 sequence is 15 residues long. Trimming cost V 6 bases and J 0 bases; bases outside gene matches: 5. The CDR3 DNA follows: TGCAGCGTCCGATGGACTAGCGGGAGCTCCTACGAGCAGTACTTC. Translation gives CSVRWTSGSSYEQYF.

In its sample, this clonotype was seen many times. The chain links TRBV20-1 to TRBJ2-7; 13 nucleotides agree with TRBD2. Per the germline V gene, CDR1 is DFQATT and CDR2 is SNEGSKA (reference sequence). There are 15 residues in the CDR3. V dropped 5 bases and J dropped 5; count of bases not matched to a gene: 9. This chain's CDR3 is CSALPGLAGIHEQYF. The CDR3 nucleotides are TGCAGTGCTCTTCCGGGACTAGCGGGAATCCACGAGCAGTACTTC.

This clonotype was seen only a few times. This chain uses TRBV20-1 with TRBJ2-6; D is perhaps TRBD2 (5 bases). This CDR3 comprises 16 residues. Germline V lookup: CDR1 DFQATT, CDR2 SNEGSKA (reference sequence). Trimming took off 6 bases at V and 0 bases at J, with 15 bases between the two ends. This chain's CDR3 is CSATIGVVSGANVLTF. The CDR3 DNA reads as TGCAGTGCAACCATCGGGGTGGTCTCTGGGGCCAACGTCCTGACTTTC.

V usage is TRBV20-1 and J usage is TRBJ2-2, with 9 positions matching TRBD2. The junction had 12 bases not matched to a gene; V was cut back by 6 bases and J by 4 bases. CDR1 is DFQATT, CDR2 SNEGSKA, per germline (reference sequence). This CDR3 is 16 amino acids long. This chain's CDR3 is CSAPGAGGPGTGELFF. The CDR3 nucleotides read TGCAGTGCCCCGGGGGCGGGAGGGCCTGGCACCGGGGAGCTGTTTTTT.

This clonotype was recorded many times. The rearrangement uses TRBV7-3 and TRBJ2-1, with unresolved D. The germline gives CDR1 SGHTA, CDR2 FQGTGA. This CDR3 comprises 15 residues. The ends were cut back, 1 base at V and 6 bases at J, with 13 bases in the middle. CDR3 in amino acids: CASSLKTLDANEQFF. CDR3 sequence (DNA): TGTGCCAGCAGCTTAAAAACCCTGGACGCCAATGAGCAGTTCTTC.

This clonotype was counted a few times. J is TRBJ1-5 and V is TRBV7-9; 9 nucleotides agree with TRBD1. The germline CDR1 and CDR2 sequences are SEHNR and FQNEAQ (reference sequence). Germline trimming cut 5 bases from V and 11 bases from J; bases unmatched to any gene: 10. The CDR3 covers 14 residues. CDR3 sequence (DNA): TGTGCCAGCAGCAGGGGACAGGGCCTTCCGGCCCAGCATTTT. Protein product: CASSRGQGLPAQHF.

The V and J genes are TRBV5-6 and TRBJ2-1; 8 bases are shared with TRBD1. Germline-derived CDR1 and CDR2 are SGHDT and YYEEEE. The ends lost 3 bases at V and 10 bases at J; junction bases unmatched: 3. The CDR3 is made up of 12 amino acids. The CDR3 sequence: CASSSRGQEQFF. CDR3 nucleotides: TGTGCCAGCAGCTCCAGGGGGCAAGAGCAGTTCTTC.

At least ten counts were recorded for this clonotype. The rearrangement links TRBV27 to TRBJ1-2, with 12 bases matching TRBD1. Germline V lookup: CDR1 MNHEY, CDR2 SMNVEV (reference sequence). The CDR3 consists of 15 residues. V lost 8 bases to trimming and J lost 7 bases; unmatched junction nucleotides: 11. The CDR3 DNA is TGTGCCAGCCGAGGGACAGGGGGCGCGATTACTGGCTACACCTTC. Encoded protein: CASRGTGGAITGYTF.

This clonotype was observed many times. The CDR3 DNA reads TGTGCCAGCGCAAGGGAAGGGTATCAGCCCCAGCATTTT. This sequence encodes CASAREGYQPQHF. J is TRBJ1-5 and V is TRBV12-3 or TRBV12-4; D gene ambiguous. V lost 8 bases, J lost 5 bases, and 13 bases lay in between. The CDR3 covers 13 residues.

This clonotype was counted at least ten times. V and J are TRBV27 and TRBJ2-7; D not resolved. V lost 6 bases and J 2 bases, leaving 14 bases between the germline ends. The length of the CDR3 is 14 residues. Germline-derived CDR1 and CDR2 are MNHEY and SMNVEV (reference sequence). CDR3 sequence reads: CASSPRGGTYEQYF. The CDR3 coding sequence is TGTGCCAGCAGCCCTAGAGGCGGAACCTACGAGCAGTACTTC.

Ten or more counts support this clonotype. V gene TRBV5-1 combines with J gene TRBJ2-5; 7 bases are a match to TRBD1. The J segment lost 1 base and the V segment lost 3 bases, leaving 6 bases of the junction unmatched. The germline CDR1 and CDR2 sequences are SGHRS and YFSETQ. This CDR3 has 15 residues. The DNA of the CDR3 is TGCGCCAGCAGCTGGTCGGGGACAGCCCAAGAGACCCAGTACTTC. Residues: CASSWSGTAQETQYF.

This clonotype appeared many times. V is TRBV2 and J is TRBJ2-5; TRBD2 aligns across 9 bases. The CDR3 spans 13 residues. Germline lookup yields CDR1 SNHLY and CDR2 FYNNEI. J gave up 7 bases and V 3 bases, and 3 bases lay outside the gene matches. The CDR3 loop reads CASSDAGGGTQYF. Here the CDR3 DNA reads TGTGCCAGCAGTGACGCGGGAGGGGGGACCCAGTACTTC.

In its sample, this clonotype was seen many times. The V and J genes are TRBV7-2 and TRBJ2-1, with TRBD2 matching 8 bases. The CDR3 loop spans 15 amino acids. Trimming removed 5 bases from V and 7 bases from J; junction bases left unmatched: 10. The V gene's germline CDR1 is SGHTA and CDR2 FQGNSA. This CDR3 is CASSRGTRLVNEQFF. CDR3 DNA: TGTGCCAGCAGCCGGGGGACTAGGTTGGTTAATGAGCAGTTCTTC.

This clonotype was picked up many times. The chain couples TRBV20-1 to TRBJ2-1, with 8 bases matching TRBD2. Germline CDR1 is DFQATT and CDR2 is SNEGSKA (reference sequence). The CDR3 extends over 15 amino acids. Trimming cost V 4 bases and J 0 bases; bases outside gene matches: 5. CDR3 region: CSATVAGNSYNEQFF. The CDR3 coding sequence is TGCAGTGCTACAGTAGCGGGGAACTCCTACAATGAGCAGTTCTTC.

The sample holds many counts of this clonotype. The chain employs TRBV7-3 and TRBJ1-2; 8 bases agree with TRBD1. Germline V gene data show CDR1 as SGHTA and CDR2 as FQGTGA. This CDR3 region has 13 residues. The V segment lost 6 bases and the J segment 6 bases; nucleotides outside the gene matches: 6. The CDR3 region is CASRQGTGDGYTF. The CDR3 region has the DNA TGTGCCAGCAGACAAGGGACAGGTGATGGCTACACCTTC.

The sample holds many counts of this clonotype. This may arise from a read error, as a much more abundant clone is one base away. V usage is TRBV7-9 and J usage is TRBJ2-5; TRBD1 matches 9 bases. Germline V gene sequence: CDR1 SEHNR, CDR2 FQNEAQ (reference sequence). V lost 5 bases, J lost 3 bases, and 4 bases stayed unmatched. The CDR3 is made up of 14 amino acids. The CDR3 loop is CASSARTGEETQYF. DNA for the CDR3: TGTGCCAGCAGCGCCCGGACAGGGGAAGAGACCCAGTACTTC.

This clonotype was counted only a few times. This sequence joins TRBV12-3 or TRBV12-4 and TRBJ1-3, with D hard to call. The V end lost 5 bases, the J end lost 0 bases, and 8 bases lay between the germline ends. The CDR3 contains 14 residues. The CDR3 here is CASSLGPSGNTIYF. CDR3 DNA: TGTGCCAGCAGTCTCGGTCCCTCTGGAAACACCATATATTTT.

This clonotype was recorded at least ten times. The chain is built from TRBV2 and TRBJ1-2; 9 nucleotides match TRBD1. The CDR3 loop spans 15 amino acids. From germline, CDR1 is SNHLY and CDR2 FYNNEI. Trimming removed 3 bases from V and 5 bases from J; junction bases left unmatched: 7. The CDR3 spells CASSDGTGRGYGYTF. As DNA, the CDR3 is TGTGCCAGCAGTGACGGGACAGGGAGAGGATATGGCTACACCTTC.

This clonotype has a handful of counts. This chain links TRBV2 with TRBJ2-7, with 10 bases matching TRBD2. J lost 3 bases, V lost 7 bases, and 3 bases had no gene match. Germline loops: CDR1 SNHLY, CDR2 FYNNEI. The CDR3 extends over 13 amino acids. The chain's CDR3 is CASTGTSDYEQYF. CDR3 DNA: TGTGCCAGCACCGGGACTAGCGACTACGAGCAGTACTTC.

This clonotype was picked up many times. The J gene is TRBJ2-3, the V gene TRBV5-8, with 9 nucleotides matching TRBD1. Looked up from germline, CDR1 is SGHTS and CDR2 is YDEGEE. V lost 1 base and J lost 5; bases outside the gene matches: 5. There are 15 residues in the CDR3. CDR3 DNA: TGTGCCAGCAGCTTGTATGGGACAGGGTTAGATACGCAGTATTTT. It encodes CASSLYGTGLDTQYF.

In this sample, this clonotype turned up many times. The chain links TRBV5-1 to TRBJ1-5; 8 bases agree with TRBD1. This CDR3 contains 15 residues. Germline lookup yields CDR1 SGHRS and CDR2 YFSETQ. V lost 3 bases and J lost 3; bases outside the gene matches: 5. The CDR3 region has the DNA TGCGCCAGCAGCTCGACAGGGGATAACAATCAGCCCCAGCATTTT. As protein: CASSSTGDNNQPQHF.

This clonotype has more than one count but fewer than ten. V gene TRBV5-1 combines with J gene TRBJ2-5; D uncertain. CDR3 size: 12 residues. Germline CDR1 SGHRS, CDR2 YFSETQ. V was shortened by 3 bases and J by 0 bases, with 3 bases between the two germline ends. Written as DNA, the CDR3 is TGCGCCAGCAGCTCACACCAAGAGACCCAGTACTTC. It is translated as CASSSHQETQYF.

The chain is built from TRBV7-9 and TRBJ2-1; 8 bases are a match to TRBD1. This CDR3 spans 15 amino acids. Germline V CDR1 and CDR2: SEHNR, FQNEAQ (reference sequence). V trimming: 1 base; J trimming: 8 bases; junction bases outside the gene matches: 7. The CDR3 DNA follows: TGTGCCAGCAGCTTAGGGGTGACAGGGGCCCATGAGCAGTTCTTC. This sequence encodes CASSLGVTGAHEQFF.

Many counts were recorded for this clonotype. This sequence joins TRBV29-1 and TRBJ2-3, with D perhaps being TRBD1 or TRBD2 (5 bases each). The CDR3 has 13 residues. CDR1 is SQVTM and CDR2 is ANQGSEA in the germline V gene. Trimming shortened V by 6 bases and J by 7 bases, and 17 bases separated the two germline ends. CDR3 nucleotides: TGCAGCGTATCGGGGCGGTTTTTGAATACGCAGTATTTT. Translation: CSVSGRFLNTQYF.

This clonotype was counted a few times. The chain uses TRBV20-1 and TRBJ2-3, with D maybe TRBD2 (5 bases). Trimming removed 1 base from V and 2 bases from J, with 10 bases in between. The CDR3 contains 14 residues. Germline V gene lookup returns CDR1 DFQATT and CDR2 SNEGSKA (reference sequence). The CDR3: CSARAGRDTDTQYF. The CDR3 DNA sequence: TGCAGTGCTAGAGCGGGAAGGGACACAGATACGCAGTATTTT.

With respect to this clonotype: The missing conserved phenylalanine or tryptophan at the end of this CDR3 makes a read error likely. The gene calls are TRBV28 and TRBJ2-6; no definite D call. Germline CDR1 MDHEN, CDR2 SYDVKM. The CDR3 spans 14 residues. The V end was cut by 1 base, the J end by 4 bases, with 5 bases between. CDR3 sequence (DNA): TGTGCCAGCAGTTTATTGGTAGGGGCCAACGTCCTGACTCTC. Translation gives CASSLLVGANVLTL.

This clonotype was observed many times. The rearrangement joins TRBV3-1 to TRBJ1-1; no clear D. CDR3 length: 14 residues. Germline CDR1 reads LGHDT; CDR2 reads YNNKEL (reference sequence). V was shortened by 4 bases and J by 4 bases, with 13 bases between the two germline ends. CDR3 region: CASSPLAMGTEAFF. The DNA of the CDR3 is TGTGCCAGCAGCCCCCTGGCTATGGGCACTGAAGCTTTCTTT.

This clonotype was detected many times. The chain joins TRBV7-9 to TRBJ2-5, with D tentatively TRBD2 (6 bases). Germline lookup yields CDR1 SEHNR and CDR2 FQNEAQ (reference sequence). The CDR3 is 15 amino acids. The V gene lost 4 bases and the J gene lost 4 bases, with 16 bases spanning the gap. Here the CDR3 DNA reads TGTGCCAGCAGCTCCGGGACCCTGGGGGGAGAGACCCAGTACTTC. Amino acids: CASSSGTLGGETQYF.

Ten or more counts support this clonotype. V usage is TRBV20-1 and J usage is TRBJ1-4; D is perhaps TRBD1 (5 bases). CDR1 is DFQATT, CDR2 SNEGSKA, per germline (reference sequence). The CDR3 extends over 14 amino acids. V gave up 3 bases and J gave up 4 bases, with 12 bases separating them. The CDR3 DNA sequence: TGCAGTGCTAGTCAAGGGACGGTTAATGAAAAACTGTTTTTT. It is translated as CSASQGTVNEKLFF.